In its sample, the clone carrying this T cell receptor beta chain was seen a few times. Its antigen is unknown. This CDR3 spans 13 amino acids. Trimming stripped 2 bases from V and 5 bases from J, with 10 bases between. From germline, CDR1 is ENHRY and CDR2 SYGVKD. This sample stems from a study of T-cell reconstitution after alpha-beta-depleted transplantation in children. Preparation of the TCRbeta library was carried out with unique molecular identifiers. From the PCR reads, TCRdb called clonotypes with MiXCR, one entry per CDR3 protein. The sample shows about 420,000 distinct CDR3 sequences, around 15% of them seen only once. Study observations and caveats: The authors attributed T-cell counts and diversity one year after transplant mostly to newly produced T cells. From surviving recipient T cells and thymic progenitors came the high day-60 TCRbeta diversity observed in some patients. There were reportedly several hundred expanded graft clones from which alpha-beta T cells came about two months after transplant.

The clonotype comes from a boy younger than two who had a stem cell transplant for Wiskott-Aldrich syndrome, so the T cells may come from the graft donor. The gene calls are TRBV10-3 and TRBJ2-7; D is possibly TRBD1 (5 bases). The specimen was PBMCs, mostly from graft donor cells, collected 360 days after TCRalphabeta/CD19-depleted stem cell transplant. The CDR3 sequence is CAISETRAHEQYF. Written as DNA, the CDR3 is TGTGCCATCAGTGAGACCAGGGCCCACGAGCAGTACTTC.